This entry is about one TCR beta chain. In the original workflow: Amplifying reference gene primers gave estimates of nucleated cell counts. The table came from immunoSEQ multiplex PCR; TCRdb's copy has only in-frame clones and leaves some out. V and J calls plus clone size are reproduced from that table; the DNA served to infer D and trimming. The top ten clones hold around 2.9% of a sample with 250,000 to 300,000 clones, around 86% of them seen once. This entry is derived from a study of blood T cell repertoires in COVID-19. Study details: There were acute and convalescent COVID-19 samples, and they came from the United States, Italy and Spain. Sources were T cells, B-cell-depleted T cells, or PBMCs; the material itself was cDNA or gDNA.

The V and J ends lost 5 bases and 2 bases respectively, with 7 bases between them. CDR3 length equals 12 residues. This sequence joins TRBV12-3 or TRBV12-4 and TRBJ2-7; no firm D call. Input material: peripheral blood. The sequence was obtained from a woman in her fifties or sixties with active or convalescent COVID-19. In DNA, the CDR3 is TGTGCCAGCAGTCAACATCCCTACGAGCAGTACTTC. It yields the protein CASSQHPYEQYF.